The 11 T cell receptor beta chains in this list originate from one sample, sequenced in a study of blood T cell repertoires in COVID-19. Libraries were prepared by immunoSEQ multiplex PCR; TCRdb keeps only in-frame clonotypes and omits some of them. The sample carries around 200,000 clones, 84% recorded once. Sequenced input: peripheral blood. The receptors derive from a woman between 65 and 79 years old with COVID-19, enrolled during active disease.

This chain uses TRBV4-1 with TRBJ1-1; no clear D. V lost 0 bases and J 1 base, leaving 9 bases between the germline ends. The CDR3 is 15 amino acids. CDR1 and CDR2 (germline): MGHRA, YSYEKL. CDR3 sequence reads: CASSQDPGRNTEAFF. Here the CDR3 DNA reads TGCGCCAGCAGCCAAGATCCCGGGAGGAACACTGAAGCTTTCTTT.

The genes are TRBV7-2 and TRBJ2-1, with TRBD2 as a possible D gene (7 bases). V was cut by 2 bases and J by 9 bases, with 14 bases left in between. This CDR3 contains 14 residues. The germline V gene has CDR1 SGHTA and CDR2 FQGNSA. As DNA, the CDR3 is TGTGCCAGCAGCTTATTGGTGGGAGGGGGTGAGCAGTTCTTC. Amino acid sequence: CASSLLVGGGEQFF.

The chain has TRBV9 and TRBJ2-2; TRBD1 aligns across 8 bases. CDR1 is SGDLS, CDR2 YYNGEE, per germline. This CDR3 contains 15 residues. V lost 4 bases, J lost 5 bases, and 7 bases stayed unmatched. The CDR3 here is CASSPGQAGTGELFF. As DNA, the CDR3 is TGTGCCAGCAGCCCGGGACAGGCAGGAACCGGGGAGCTGTTTTTT.

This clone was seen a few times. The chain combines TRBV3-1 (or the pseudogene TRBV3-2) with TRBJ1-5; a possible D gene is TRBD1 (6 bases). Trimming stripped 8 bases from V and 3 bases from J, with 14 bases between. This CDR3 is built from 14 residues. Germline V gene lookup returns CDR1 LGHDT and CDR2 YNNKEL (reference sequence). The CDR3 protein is CASGGGQNNQPQHF. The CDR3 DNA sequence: TGTGCCAGCGGTGGAGGACAGAACAATCAGCCCCAGCATTTT.

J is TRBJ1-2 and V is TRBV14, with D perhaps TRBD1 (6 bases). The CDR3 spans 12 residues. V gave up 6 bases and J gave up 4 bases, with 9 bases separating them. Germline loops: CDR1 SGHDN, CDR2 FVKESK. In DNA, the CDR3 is TGTGCCAGCAGTCAGGGGATCTATGGCTACACCTTC. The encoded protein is CASSQGIYGYTF.

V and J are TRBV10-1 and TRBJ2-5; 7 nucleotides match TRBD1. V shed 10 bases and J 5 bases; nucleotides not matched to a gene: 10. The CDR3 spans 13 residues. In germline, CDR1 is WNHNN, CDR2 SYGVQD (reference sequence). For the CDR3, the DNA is TGCGCCACCCCTTCCGACAGGGTGGAGACCCAGTACTTC. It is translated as CATPSDRVETQYF.

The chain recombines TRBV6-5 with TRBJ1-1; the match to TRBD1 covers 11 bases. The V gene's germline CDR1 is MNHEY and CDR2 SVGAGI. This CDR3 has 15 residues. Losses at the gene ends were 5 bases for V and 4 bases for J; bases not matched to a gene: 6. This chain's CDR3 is CASSRDRGYSTEAFF. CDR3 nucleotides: TGTGCCAGCAGTCGGGACAGGGGGTATAGCACTGAAGCTTTCTTT.

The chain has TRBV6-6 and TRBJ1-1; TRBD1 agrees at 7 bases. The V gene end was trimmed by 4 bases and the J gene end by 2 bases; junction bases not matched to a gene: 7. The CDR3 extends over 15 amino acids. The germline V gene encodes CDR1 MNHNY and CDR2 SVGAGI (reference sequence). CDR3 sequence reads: CASSFPTGTNTEAFF. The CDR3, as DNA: TGTGCCAGCAGTTTCCCGACAGGGACTAACACTGAAGCTTTCTTT.

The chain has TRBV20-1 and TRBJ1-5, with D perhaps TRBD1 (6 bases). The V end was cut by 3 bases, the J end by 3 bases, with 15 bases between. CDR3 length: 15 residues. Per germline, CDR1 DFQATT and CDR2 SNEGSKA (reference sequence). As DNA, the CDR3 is TGCAGTGCTAGTGGTGGCAGGGGTGACAATCAGCCCCAGCATTTT. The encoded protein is CSASGGRGDNQPQHF.

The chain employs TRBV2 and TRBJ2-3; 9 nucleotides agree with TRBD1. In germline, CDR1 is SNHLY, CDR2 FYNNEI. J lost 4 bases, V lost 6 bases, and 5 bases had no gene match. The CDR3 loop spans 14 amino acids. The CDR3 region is CASSPRTGADTQYF. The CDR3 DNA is TGTGCCAGCAGCCCCAGGACAGGGGCAGATACGCAGTATTTT.

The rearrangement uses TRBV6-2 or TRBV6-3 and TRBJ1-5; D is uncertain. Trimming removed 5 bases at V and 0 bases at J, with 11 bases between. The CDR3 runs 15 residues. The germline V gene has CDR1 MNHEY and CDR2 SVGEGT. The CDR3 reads CASSTNRDSNQPQHF. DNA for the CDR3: TGTGCCAGCAGTACCAATCGAGATAGCAATCAGCCCCAGCATTTT.